This T cell receptor (beta chain) was observed in a study of T cell responses to AZD1222 COVID-19 vaccine. Overall study: Doses given second, at about 4 or about 12 weeks, were pooled.

TCRdb's copy holds only in-frame clones and misses some; the assay was immunoSEQ multiplex PCR. The sample has about 160,000 clones, about 90% seen once. This CDR3 is built from 16 residues. Germline loops: CDR1 MNHNS, CDR2 SASEGT. With 2 bases removed from V and 0 bases from J, the gap between germline ends came to 11 bases. Points on this clone: The antigen remains undetermined.

Overall study findings and caveats: The donor group comprised mostly white British people and more females; the analysis possibly underestimated clonal diversity. Two doses of AZD1222 preceded a rise in Spike-specific TCR breadth and depth.

This receptor was identified in an adult in good health. The genes are TRBV6-1 and TRBJ1-3; tentatively, D is TRBD1 (6 bases). Sequences were derived from peripheral blood, sampled on day 0 of AZD1222 vaccination. CDR3 in DNA: TGTGCCAGCAGTGAATTGGGGGCCTTCTCTGGAAACACCATATATTTT. This translates into CASSELGAFSGNTIYF.